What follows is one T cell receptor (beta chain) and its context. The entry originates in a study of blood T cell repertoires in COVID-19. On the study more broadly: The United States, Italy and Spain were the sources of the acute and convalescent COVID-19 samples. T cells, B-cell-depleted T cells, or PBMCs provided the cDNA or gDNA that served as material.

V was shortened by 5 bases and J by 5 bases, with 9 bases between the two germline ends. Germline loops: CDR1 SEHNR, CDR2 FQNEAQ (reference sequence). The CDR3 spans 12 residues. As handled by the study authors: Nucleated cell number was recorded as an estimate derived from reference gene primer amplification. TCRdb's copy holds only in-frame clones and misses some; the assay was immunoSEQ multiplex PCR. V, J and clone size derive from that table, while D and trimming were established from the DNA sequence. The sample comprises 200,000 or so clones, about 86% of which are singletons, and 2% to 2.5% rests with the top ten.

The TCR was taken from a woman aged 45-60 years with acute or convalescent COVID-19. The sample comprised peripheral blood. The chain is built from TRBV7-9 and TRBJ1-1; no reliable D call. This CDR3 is CASSPTFTEAFF. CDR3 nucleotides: TGTGCCAGCAGCCCGACTTTTACTGAAGCTTTCTTT.